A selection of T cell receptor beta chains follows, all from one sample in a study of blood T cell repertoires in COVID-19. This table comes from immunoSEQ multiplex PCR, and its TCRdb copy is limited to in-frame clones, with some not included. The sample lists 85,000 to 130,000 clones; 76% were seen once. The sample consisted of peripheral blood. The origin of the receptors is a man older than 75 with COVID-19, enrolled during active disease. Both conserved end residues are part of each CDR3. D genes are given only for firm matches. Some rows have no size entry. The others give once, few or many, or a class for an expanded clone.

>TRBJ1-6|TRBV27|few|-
TGTGCCAGCAGTTTGGGCCCCTATACACAGAGCTCCTATAATTCACCCCTCCACTTT
CASSLGPYTQSSYNSPLHF
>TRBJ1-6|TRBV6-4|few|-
TGTGCCAGCAGCGCCGGGGGGGGATCCTCACCCCTCCACTTT
CASSAGGGSSPLHF
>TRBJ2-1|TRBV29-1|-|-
TGCAGCGGGGACAAGGGCAATGAGCAGTTCTTC
CSGDKGNEQFF
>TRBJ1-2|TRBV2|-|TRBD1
TGTGCCAGCAATTGGCAGGGGGCATTCTACACCTTC
CASNWQGAFYTF
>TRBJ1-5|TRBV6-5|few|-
TGTGCCAGCAGTCTAGACAGGACCAGGGGGCCCCAGCATTTT
CASSLDRTRGPQHF
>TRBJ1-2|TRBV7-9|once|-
TGTGCCAGCAGCCAAGGGGCTAACTATGGCTACACCTTC
CASSQGANYGYTF
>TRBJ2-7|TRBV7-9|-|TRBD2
TGTGCCAGCAGGGGGACTAGCGGGAGCTACGAGCAGTACTTC
CASRGTSGSYEQYF
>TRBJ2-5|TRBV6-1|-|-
TGTGCCAGCAGTGACCGGGTCGAATTACGAGAGACCCAGTACTTC
CASSDRVELRETQYF
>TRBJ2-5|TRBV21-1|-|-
TGTGCCAGCAGCAAAGTGTGGCAGGGGGCGGAAGAGACCCAGTACTTC
CASSKVWQGAEETQYF
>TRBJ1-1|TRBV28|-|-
TGTGCCAGCAGACCCGGGCTCGGGGGGGCGCTTTCTGAAGCTTTCTTT
CASRPGLGGALSEAFF
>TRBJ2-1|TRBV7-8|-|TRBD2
TGTGCCAGCAGCTTAGATCAGCGGGAGCTTGGCGGTGAGCAGTTCTTC
CASSLDQRELGGEQFF
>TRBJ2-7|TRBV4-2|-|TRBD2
TGTGCCAGCAGCCAAGATAAGGGGACTAGCGGGAGTAGGCAGTACTTC
CASSQDKGTSGSRQYF
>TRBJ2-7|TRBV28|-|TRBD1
TGTGCCAGCAGTTTAGCGCCGGACAGGAACTCCTACGAGCAGTACTTC
CASSLAPDRNSYEQYF
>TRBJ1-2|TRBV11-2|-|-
TGTGCCAGCAGCTCGCAGGGTTCAGCTAACTATGGCTACACCTTC
CASSSQGSANYGYTF
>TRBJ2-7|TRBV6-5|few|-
TGTGCCAGCACTAGACAGCACCCCTACGAGCAGTACTTC
CASTRQHPYEQYF
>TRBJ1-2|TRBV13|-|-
TGTGCCAGCAGCCTCGGAGGGGTTCACTATGGCTACACCTTC
CASSLGGVHYGYTF
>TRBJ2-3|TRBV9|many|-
TGTGCCAGCAGCCCTACAGGACACCTGGGAGATACGCAGTATTTT
CASSPTGHLGDTQYF
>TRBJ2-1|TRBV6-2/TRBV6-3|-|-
TGTGCCAGCAGTTACTCGAGTGTCAATGAGCAGTTCTTC
CASSYSSVNEQFF
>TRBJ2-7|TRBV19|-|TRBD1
TGTGCCAGTGGGAGAACGGGACAGGGGGCCCACGAGCAGTACTTC
CASGRTGQGAHEQYF
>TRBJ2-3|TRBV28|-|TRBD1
TGTGCCAGCAGTTCTCCGGGACAGCGCACAGATACGCAGTATTTT
CASSSPGQRTDTQYF
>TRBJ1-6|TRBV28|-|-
TGTGCCAGCAGTTCCCCCCCCGGGGGTTATTCACCCCTCCACTTT
CASSSPPGGYSPLHF
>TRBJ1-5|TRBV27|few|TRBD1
TGTGCCAGCAGTAAAACCGGGACAGGGGGAGGGCAGCCCCAGCATTTT
CASSKTGTGGGQPQHF
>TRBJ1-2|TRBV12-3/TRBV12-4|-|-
TGTGCCAGCAGTCCCGGGTCGGGCTATGGCTACACCTTC
CASSPGSGYGYTF
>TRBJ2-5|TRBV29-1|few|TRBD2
TGCAGCGTTGAAGCTAGCGGGGGCCAAGAGACCCAGTACTTC
CSVEASGGQETQYF
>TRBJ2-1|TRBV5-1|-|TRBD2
TGCGCCAGCAGCTTGAGCGAAGGTCGGCTAGCGGAGAACAATGAGCAGTTCTTC
CASSLSEGRLAENNEQFF
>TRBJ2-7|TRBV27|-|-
TGTGCCAGCAGTTCCCCGGGACTTGTCGGCCCCTACGAGCAGTACTTC
CASSSPGLVGPYEQYF
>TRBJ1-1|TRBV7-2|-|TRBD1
TGTGCCGGTCAAACAGGGGGCGCGGGTGGCACTGAAGCTTTCTTT
CAGQTGGAGGTEAFF
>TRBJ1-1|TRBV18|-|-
TGTGCCAGCTCACCAAATCGGGGCAGCGGGGGGACTGAAGCTTTCTTT
CASSPNRGSGGTEAFF
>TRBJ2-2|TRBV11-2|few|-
TGTGCCAGCAGCTTAGTAGGCGACAGATCAGGGTACACCGGGGAGCTGTTTTTT
CASSLVGDRSGYTGELFF
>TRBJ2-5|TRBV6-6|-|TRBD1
TGTGCCAGCAGGACAGGGGGCGCAGAGACCCAGTACTTC
CASRTGGAETQYF
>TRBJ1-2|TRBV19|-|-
TGTGCCAGTAGTATAGGGGCGGGGCTCGGATATGGCTACACCTTC
CASSIGAGLGYGYTF
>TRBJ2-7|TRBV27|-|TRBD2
TGTGCCAGCAGTGAACCGGGACTAGCGGGAGAAGGGTTTTACGAGCAGTACTTC
CASSEPGLAGEGFYEQYF
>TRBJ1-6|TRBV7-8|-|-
TGTGCCAGCAGCGTAAGCACAGCCAGCTCCTATAATTCACCCCTCCACTTT
CASSVSTASSYNSPLHF
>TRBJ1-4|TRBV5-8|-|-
TGTGCCAGCAGCAACCCGGGACAATCTGACAAACTGTTTTTT
CASSNPGQSDKLFF
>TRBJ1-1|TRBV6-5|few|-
TGTGCCAGCAGGGCGGGGTTGAACACTGAAGCTTTCTTT
CASRAGLNTEAFF
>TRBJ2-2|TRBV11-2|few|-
TGTGCCAGCAGCTTATATTGGGGGCGGAGGCGAGCCGGGGAGCTGTTTTTT
CASSLYWGRRRAGELFF
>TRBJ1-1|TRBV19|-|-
TGTGCCAGTAGTCTCCGAGGCGGGGGGAGTTGGAACACTGAAGCTTTCTTT
CASSLRGGGSWNTEAFF
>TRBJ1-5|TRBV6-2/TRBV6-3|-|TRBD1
TGTGCCAGCAGTTACCGGGGACAGACGATAAATCAGCCCCAGCATTTT
CASSYRGQTINQPQHF
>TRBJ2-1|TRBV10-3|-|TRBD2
TGTGCCATCAGGACTAGCGGGGTACTCAATGAGCAGTTCTTC
CAIRTSGVLNEQFF
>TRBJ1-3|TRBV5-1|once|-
TGCGCCAGCAGCGTTCAGGGACTTAGAGACACCATATATTTT
CASSVQGLRDTIYF
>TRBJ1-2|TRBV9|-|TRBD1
TGTGCCAGCAGCGTTACGACAGGGAAAAACTATGGCTACACCTTC
CASSVTTGKNYGYTF
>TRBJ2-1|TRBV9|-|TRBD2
TGTGCCAGCAGCGTATCACGCTCGACTAGCGGGAGCAGTGAGCAGTTCTTC
CASSVSRSTSGSSEQFF
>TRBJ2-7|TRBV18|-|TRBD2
TGTGCCAGCTCGCGGACTAGCGGGATCTACGAGCAGTACTTC
CASSRTSGIYEQYF
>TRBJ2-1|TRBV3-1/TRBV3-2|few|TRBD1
TGTGCCAGCAGCATGGGACAGGGGCACAATGAGCAGTTCTTC
CASSMGQGHNEQFF
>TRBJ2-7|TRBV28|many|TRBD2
TGTGCCAGCAGTGAAATGGGCGGGAGCGGTTACGAGCAGTACTTC
CASSEMGGSGYEQYF
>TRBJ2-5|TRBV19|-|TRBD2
TGTGCCAGTAGCCGCTATGGGAGGGGCCAAGAGACCCAGTACTTC
CASSRYGRGQETQYF
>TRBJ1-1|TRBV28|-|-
TGTGCCAGCAGCGCTCGGGAGGGGCGAAGCACTGAAGCTTTCTTT
CASSAREGRSTEAFF
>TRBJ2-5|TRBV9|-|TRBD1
TGTGCCAGCAGCGCCCGGACAGGCCAAGAGACCCAGTACTTC
CASSARTGQETQYF
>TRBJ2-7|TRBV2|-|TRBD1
TGTGCCAGCAGTGAAGTGACAGGGGCCACTAAAGAGCAGTACTTC
CASSEVTGATKEQYF
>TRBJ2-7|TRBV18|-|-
TGTGCCAGCTCACCAGAGACAGGCCCTCAAGACGAGCAGTACTTC
CASSPETGPQDEQYF
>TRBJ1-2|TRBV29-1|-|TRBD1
TGCAGCGCCGGGACAGACTATGGCTACACCTTC
CSAGTDYGYTF
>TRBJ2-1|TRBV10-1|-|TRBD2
TGCGCCAGCAGTGTTGGAACTAGCGGGTCCAATGAGCAGTTCTTC
CASSVGTSGSNEQFF
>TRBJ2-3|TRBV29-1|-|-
TGCAGCGGATACCAGGGTCAAGATACGCAGTATTTT
CSGYQGQDTQYF
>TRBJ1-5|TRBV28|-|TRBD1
TGTGCCAGCAACTTCCTCTCTAGGGGGACAGGCTTCAATCAGCCCCAGCATTTT
CASNFLSRGTGFNQPQHF
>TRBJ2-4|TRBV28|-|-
TGTGCCAGCAGCCAACGGGGGGCCCTAAACATTCAGTACTTC
CASSQRGALNIQYF
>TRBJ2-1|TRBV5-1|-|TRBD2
TGCGCCAGCAGCCCGGAGGGGACTAGCGGAAACTACAATGAGCAGTTCTTC
CASSPEGTSGNYNEQFF
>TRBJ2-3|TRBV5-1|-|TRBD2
TGCGCCAGCAGCCGAGGGACTAGCGGGAGGGTTAACACAGATACGCAGTATTTT
CASSRGTSGRVNTDTQYF